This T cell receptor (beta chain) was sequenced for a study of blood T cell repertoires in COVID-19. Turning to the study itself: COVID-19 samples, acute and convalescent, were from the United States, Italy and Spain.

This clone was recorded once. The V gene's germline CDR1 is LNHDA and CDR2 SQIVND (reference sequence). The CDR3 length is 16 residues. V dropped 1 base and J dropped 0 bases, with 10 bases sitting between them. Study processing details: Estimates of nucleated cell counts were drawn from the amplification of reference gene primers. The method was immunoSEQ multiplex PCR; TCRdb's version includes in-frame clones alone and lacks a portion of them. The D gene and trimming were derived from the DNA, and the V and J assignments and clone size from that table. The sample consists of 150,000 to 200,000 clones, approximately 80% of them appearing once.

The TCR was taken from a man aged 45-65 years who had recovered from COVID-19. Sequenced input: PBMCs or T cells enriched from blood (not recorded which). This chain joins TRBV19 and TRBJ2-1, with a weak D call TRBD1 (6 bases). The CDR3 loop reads CASSIGDTSSYNEQFF. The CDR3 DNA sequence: TGTGCCAGTAGTATAGGGGACACTAGCTCCTACAATGAGCAGTTCTTC.